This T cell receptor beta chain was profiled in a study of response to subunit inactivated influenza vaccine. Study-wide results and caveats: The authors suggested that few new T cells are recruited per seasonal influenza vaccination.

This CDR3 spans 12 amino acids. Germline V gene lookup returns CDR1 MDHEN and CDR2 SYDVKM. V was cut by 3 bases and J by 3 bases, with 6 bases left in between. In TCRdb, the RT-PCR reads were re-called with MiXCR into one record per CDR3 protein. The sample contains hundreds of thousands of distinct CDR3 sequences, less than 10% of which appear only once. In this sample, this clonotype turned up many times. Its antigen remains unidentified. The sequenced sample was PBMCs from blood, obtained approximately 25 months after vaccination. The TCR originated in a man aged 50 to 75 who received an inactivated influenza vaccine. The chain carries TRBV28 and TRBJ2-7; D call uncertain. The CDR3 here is CASSFHNYEQYF. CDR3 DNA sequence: TGTGCCAGCAGTTTTCATAACTACGAGCAGTACTTC.